Listed below are T cell receptor beta chains from one sample, sequenced in a study of blood T cells in healthy people across ages. One entry per CDR3 protein, called by TCRdb with MiXCR from the 5' RACE reads. The table shows approximately 2,000,000 distinct CDR3 sequences, with 35% to 50% occurring only once. Sequenced input: blood. Receptors originate from a human donor in good health. Each CDR3 is given with its conserved first and last residue. A D gene is named only where the DNA matches it firmly. Some rows have no size entry. The others give once, few or many, or a class for an expanded clone.

CDR3 protein,CDR3 DNA,clone size,V gene,D gene,J gene
CASSFRGTQETQYF,TGCGCCAGCAGTTTTAGGGGCACCCAAGAGACCCAGTACTTC,few,TRBV5-1,.,TRBJ2-5
CASSATLPGANVLTF,TGTGCCAGCAGCGCAACCCTGCCTGGGGCCAACGTCCTGACTTTC,many,TRBV7-9,.,TRBJ2-6
CASSEFGAASEDTQYF,TGTGCCAGCAGTGAATTTGGGGCGGCTAGCGAGGATACGCAGTATTTT,.,TRBV25-1,.,TRBJ2-3
CATSRAVEEQYF,TGTGCCACCAGCAGAGCCGTGGAGGAGCAGTACTTC,few,TRBV15,.,TRBJ2-7
CASSGNGVTDTQYF,TGTGCCAGCAGCGGAAACGGGGTCACAGATACGCAGTATTTT,.,TRBV9,.,TRBJ2-3
CSVEVSSGANVLTF,TGCAGCGTTGAGGTGAGCTCTGGGGCCAACGTCCTGACTTTC,.,TRBV29-1,.,TRBJ2-6
CASSTRDRRIAYEQYF,TGTGCCAGCAGTACCCGGGACAGGCGGATTGCCTACGAGCAGTACTTC,few,TRBV6-2/TRBV6-3,TRBD1,TRBJ2-7
CASSEYGVYTDTQYF,TGTGCCAGCAGTGAATATGGTGTGTACACAGATACGCAGTATTTT,few,TRBV25-1,.,TRBJ2-3
CAISDPDRAVVGTQYF,TGTGCCATCAGTGATCCGGACAGGGCTGTAGTAGGTACCCAGTACTTC,.,TRBV10-3,TRBD1,TRBJ2-5
CASRTTGYEETQYF,TGTGCCAGTCGGACGACAGGGTATGAGGAGACCCAGTACTTC,.,TRBV19,TRBD1,TRBJ2-5
CASRGSGGDNEQFF,TGTGCCAGCAGGGGTAGCGGGGGGGACAATGAGCAGTTCTTC,few,TRBV6-2/TRBV6-3,TRBD2,TRBJ2-1
CASSAGLSGSYNSPLHF,TGTGCCAGCAGCGCCGGACTGTCGGGCTCCTATAATTCACCCCTCCACTTT,few,TRBV7-9,.,TRBJ1-6
CASSRSTTILLDLEQYF,TGTGCCAGCAGCCGAAGCACGACTATCCTGCTTGATTTGGAGCAGTACTTC,few,TRBV7-9,.,TRBJ2-4
CASSDAGGYGNQPQHF,TGTGCCAGCAGTGACGCAGGGGGTTATGGCAATCAGCCCCAGCATTTT,.,TRBV25-1,TRBD1,TRBJ1-5
CASSFASGDGKQFF,TGCGCCAGCAGCTTCGCTAGCGGGGATGGAAAGCAGTTCTTC,.,TRBV5-1,TRBD2,TRBJ2-1
CAISRGQSYEQYF,TGTGCCATCAGCCGGGGACAGTCCTACGAGCAGTACTTC,few,TRBV10-3,TRBD1,TRBJ2-7
CASSQEPRQYNEQFF,TGCGCCAGCAGCCAAGAACCTAGACAGTACAATGAGCAGTTCTTC,many,TRBV4-3,.,TRBJ2-1
CATSRGGWEQYF,TGTGCCACCAGCAGAGGAGGGTGGGAGCAGTACTTC,few,TRBV15,.,TRBJ2-7
CASSPRGTSGGAHNEQFF,TGTGCCAGCAGCCCAAGGGGGACTAGCGGGGGGGCCCACAATGAGCAGTTCTTC,few,TRBV3-1,TRBD2,TRBJ2-1
CASSFPSGGGTYNEQFF,TGTGCCAGCAGTTTCCCTAGCGGGGGGGGAACATACAATGAGCAGTTCTTC,.,TRBV28,TRBD2,TRBJ2-1
CASSPLGTGDYGYTF,TGTGCCAGCAGCCCCCTGGGGACAGGGGACTATGGCTACACCTTC,.,TRBV14,TRBD1,TRBJ1-2
CASSKGAGLYEQYF,TGTGCCAGCAGCAAAGGGGCAGGGCTATACGAGCAGTACTTC,.,TRBV5-4,.,TRBJ2-7
CSARDRANTQYF,TGCAGTGCTAGAGATAGGGCCAATACGCAGTATTTT,.,TRBV20-1,.,TRBJ2-3
CASRGLAGAGDTQYF,TGTGCCAGCAGGGGACTAGCGGGGGCTGGAGATACGCAGTATTTT,.,TRBV6-6,TRBD2,TRBJ2-3
CASSLGLRVDTQYF,TGTGCCAGCAGCTTGGGCCTGAGGGTAGATACGCAGTATTTT,.,TRBV5-8,.,TRBJ2-3
CASSNGLAGDQETQYF,TGCGCCAGCAGCAACGGACTAGCGGGAGATCAAGAGACCCAGTACTTC,few,TRBV4-1,TRBD2,TRBJ2-5
CASSPQRGEETQYF,TGTGCCAGCAGCCCCCAGCGGGGGGAAGAGACCCAGTACTTC,.,TRBV9,TRBD2,TRBJ2-5
CASSGAGRNNYGYTF,TGTGCCAGCAGTGGGGCGGGACGAAATAACTATGGCTACACCTTC,.,TRBV12-3/TRBV12-4,.,TRBJ1-2
CASSQTGPLGKLFF,TGTGCCAGCAGCCAAACAGGACCGTTGGGGAAACTGTTTTTT,few,TRBV14,.,TRBJ1-4
CASSPRQGGNQPQHF,TGTGCCAGCAGCCCTCGACAGGGCGGCAATCAGCCCCAGCATTTT,.,TRBV7-6,TRBD1,TRBJ1-5
CASRQQGLAEAFF,TGTGCCAGCAGACAACAGGGCTTGGCTGAAGCTTTCTTT,.,TRBV6-2/TRBV6-3,.,TRBJ1-1
CASTLGYRDYGYTF,TGTGCCAGCACCCTGGGGTACAGAGACTATGGCTACACCTTC,few,TRBV12-3/TRBV12-4,.,TRBJ1-2
CASSGGTGGQPQHF,TGTGCCAGCAGCGGGGGGACAGGGGGTCAGCCCCAGCATTTT,.,TRBV9,TRBD1,TRBJ1-5
CASSLNSEGGGQFF,TGTGCCAGCAGTTTAAATTCAGAGGGCGGAGGGCAGTTCTTC,.,TRBV27,.,TRBJ2-1
CASSPGTGGLGNEQYF,TGCGCCAGCAGCCCGGGCACCGGGGGGCTGGGGAATGAGCAGTACTTC,.,TRBV4-3,.,TRBJ2-5
CASSSPTGDRGETQYF,TGTGCCAGCAGCTCTCCGACAGGGGATCGGGGAGAGACCCAGTACTTC,.,TRBV9,TRBD1,TRBJ2-5
CASSFRGAVSDTQYF,TGTGCCAGCAGTTTTAGGGGGGCAGTCTCAGATACGCAGTATTTT,.,TRBV12-3/TRBV12-4,.,TRBJ2-3
CASSPGPGAPQHF,TGTGCCAGCAGTCCCGGACCCGGGGCGCCCCAGCATTTT,few,TRBV7-3,.,TRBJ1-5
CASTIGGKNIQYF,TGTGCCAGCACCATAGGGGGAAAAAACATTCAGTACTTC,.,TRBV6-2/TRBV6-3,.,TRBJ2-4
CASSQDIGSQAQYF,TGCGCCAGCAGCCAAGATATAGGGTCGCAGGCGCAGTATTTT,.,TRBV4-3,.,TRBJ2-3
CASTSRDRGLSEKRFF,TGTGCCAGCACCTCTAGGGACAGGGGGCTGAGTGAAAAACGGTTTTTT,.,TRBV21-1,.,TRBJ1-4